A selection of T cell receptor beta chains follows, all from one sample in a study of T cell responses to AZD1222 COVID-19 vaccine. The protocol was immunoSEQ multiplex PCR, while the TCRdb copy is restricted to in-frame clones and leaves out a portion. In the table there are some 150,000 clones, 85% to 95% of which are singletons. The input for sequencing was peripheral blood, taken on day 0 of MenACWY control vaccination. The source is an adult in good health. Each CDR3 is given with its conserved first and last residue. The order of the fields is clone size, V gene, J gene, D gene, CDR3 protein, CDR3 DNA. A D gene is named only where the DNA matches it firmly. Size is stated for part of the rows, as once, few or many counts, or as a class when the clone is expanded.

clone size: -
V gene: TRBV27
J gene: TRBJ2-1
D gene: -
CDR3 protein: CASGPGPWANEQFF
CDR3 DNA: TGTGCCAGCGGTCCGGGACCCTGGGCCAATGAGCAGTTCTTC

clone size: -
V gene: TRBV7-2
J gene: TRBJ1-3
D gene: -
CDR3 protein: CASSLDHGGRSGNTIYF
CDR3 DNA: TGTGCCAGCAGCTTAGATCACGGGGGCCGTTCTGGAAACACCATATATTTT

clone size: -
V gene: TRBV13
J gene: TRBJ1-5
D gene: TRBD1
CDR3 protein: CASSLGRTGGLNQPQHF
CDR3 DNA: TGTGCCAGCAGCTTAGGCAGGACAGGGGGGCTCAATCAGCCCCAGCATTTT

clone size: -
V gene: TRBV7-8
J gene: TRBJ1-3
D gene: TRBD1
CDR3 protein: CASSRVQGDSGNTIYF
CDR3 DNA: TGTGCCAGCAGCCGCGTACAGGGGGACTCTGGAAACACCATATATTTT

clone size: -
V gene: TRBV5-1
J gene: TRBJ1-1
D gene: -
CDR3 protein: CASSRDGESGTEAFF
CDR3 DNA: TGCGCCAGCAGCAGGGACGGTGAATCGGGCACTGAAGCTTTCTTT

clone size: -
V gene: TRBV12-3/TRBV12-4
J gene: TRBJ1-4
D gene: -
CDR3 protein: CASSFGGNEKLFF
CDR3 DNA: TGTGCCAGCAGTTTCGGTGGAAATGAAAAACTGTTTTTT

clone size: once
V gene: TRBV12-3/TRBV12-4
J gene: TRBJ2-7
D gene: -
CDR3 protein: CASSSGGIYEQYF
CDR3 DNA: TGTGCCAGCAGTTCCGGGGGTATCTACGAGCAGTACTTC

clone size: -
V gene: TRBV2
J gene: TRBJ1-3
D gene: -
CDR3 protein: CASLRASGNTIYF
CDR3 DNA: TGTGCCAGCTTAAGGGCCTCTGGAAACACCATATATTTT

clone size: -
V gene: TRBV3-1/TRBV3-2
J gene: TRBJ2-5
D gene: -
CDR3 protein: CASSSDGTARETQYF
CDR3 DNA: TGTGCCAGCAGCTCCGACGGGACGGCTAGGGAGACCCAGTACTTC

clone size: -
V gene: TRBV15
J gene: TRBJ2-7
D gene: -
CDR3 protein: CATSREQGGYEQYF
CDR3 DNA: TGTGCCACCAGCAGGGAACAGGGTGGGTACGAGCAGTACTTC

clone size: -
V gene: TRBV7-8
J gene: TRBJ1-6
D gene: -
CDR3 protein: CASSLVGQRNSPLHF
CDR3 DNA: TGTGCCAGCAGCTTAGTAGGGCAGCGTAATTCACCCCTCCACTTT

clone size: -
V gene: TRBV5-1
J gene: TRBJ1-6
D gene: TRBD1
CDR3 protein: CASSLAGQSGSPLHF
CDR3 DNA: TGCGCCAGCAGCTTGGCGGGACAGTCCGGTTCACCCCTCCACTTT

clone size: -
V gene: TRBV29-1
J gene: TRBJ2-1
D gene: -
CDR3 protein: CSVEGVGSYNEQFF
CDR3 DNA: TGCAGCGTGGAAGGGGTCGGCTCCTACAATGAGCAGTTCTTC

clone size: -
V gene: TRBV9
J gene: TRBJ1-3
D gene: -
CDR3 protein: CASTDRIGNTIYF
CDR3 DNA: TGTGCCAGCACCGACAGAATTGGAAACACCATATATTTT

clone size: -
V gene: TRBV19
J gene: TRBJ1-1
D gene: -
CDR3 protein: CASSLDGGMNTEAFF
CDR3 DNA: TGTGCCAGTAGTTTGGATGGGGGGATGAACACTGAAGCTTTCTTT

clone size: -
V gene: TRBV24-1
J gene: TRBJ1-5
D gene: -
CDR3 protein: CATSASSPNQPQHF
CDR3 DNA: TGTGCCACCAGTGCGTCCAGCCCTAATCAGCCCCAGCATTTT

clone size: -
V gene: TRBV9
J gene: TRBJ1-1
D gene: -
CDR3 protein: CASSPTRGVSTEAFF
CDR3 DNA: TGTGCCAGCAGCCCTACAAGGGGGGTCAGCACTGAAGCTTTCTTT